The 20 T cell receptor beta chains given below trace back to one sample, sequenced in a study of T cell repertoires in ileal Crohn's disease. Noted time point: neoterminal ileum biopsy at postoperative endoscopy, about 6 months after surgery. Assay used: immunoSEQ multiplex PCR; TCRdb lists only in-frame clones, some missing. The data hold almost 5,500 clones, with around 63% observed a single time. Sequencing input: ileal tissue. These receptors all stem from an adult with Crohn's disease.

As DNA, the CDR3 is TGCAGCGTTGCGGTGAACACTGAAGCTTTCTTT. Amino acid sequence: CSVAVNTEAFF. The chain carries TRBV29-1 and TRBJ1-1; no definite D call. CDR3 length: 11 amino acids. CDR1 and CDR2 (germline): SQVTM, ANQGSEA. V was cut by 4 bases and J by 0 bases, with 3 bases left in between.

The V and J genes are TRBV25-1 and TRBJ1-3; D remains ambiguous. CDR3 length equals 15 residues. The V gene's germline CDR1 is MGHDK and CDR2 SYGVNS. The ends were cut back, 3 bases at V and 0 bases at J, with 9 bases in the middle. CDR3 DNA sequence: TGTGCCAGCAGTGATCAACGCAGCTCTGGAAACACCATATATTTT. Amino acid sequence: CASSDQRSSGNTIYF.

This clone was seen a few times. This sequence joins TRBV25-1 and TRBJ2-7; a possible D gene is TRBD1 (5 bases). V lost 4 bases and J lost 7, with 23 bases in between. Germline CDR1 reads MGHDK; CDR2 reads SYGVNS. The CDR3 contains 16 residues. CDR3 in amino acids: CASSALGTGPVREQYF. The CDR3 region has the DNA TGTGCCAGCAGTGCCTTAGGCACAGGACCTGTGCGGGAGCAGTACTTC.

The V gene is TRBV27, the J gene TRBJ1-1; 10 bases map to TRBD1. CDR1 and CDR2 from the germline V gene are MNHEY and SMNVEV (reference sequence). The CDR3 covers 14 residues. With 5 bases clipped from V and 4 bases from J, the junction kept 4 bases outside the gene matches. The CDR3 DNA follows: TGTGCCAGCAGTACTCGGACAGGGGGCACTGAAGCTTTCTTT. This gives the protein CASSTRTGGTEAFF.

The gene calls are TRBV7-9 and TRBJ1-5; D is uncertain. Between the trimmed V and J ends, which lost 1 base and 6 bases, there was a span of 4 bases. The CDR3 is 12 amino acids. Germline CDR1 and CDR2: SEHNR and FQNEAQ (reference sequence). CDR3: CASSLGSQPQHF. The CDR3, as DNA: TGTGCCAGCAGCTTAGGGAGTCAGCCCCAGCATTTT.

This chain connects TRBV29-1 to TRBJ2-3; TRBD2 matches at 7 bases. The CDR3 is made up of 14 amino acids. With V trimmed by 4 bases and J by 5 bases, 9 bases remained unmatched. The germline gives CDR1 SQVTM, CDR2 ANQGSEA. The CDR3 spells CSVAFAGVEDTQYF. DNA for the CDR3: TGCAGCGTTGCATTTGCGGGAGTTGAAGATACGCAGTATTTT.

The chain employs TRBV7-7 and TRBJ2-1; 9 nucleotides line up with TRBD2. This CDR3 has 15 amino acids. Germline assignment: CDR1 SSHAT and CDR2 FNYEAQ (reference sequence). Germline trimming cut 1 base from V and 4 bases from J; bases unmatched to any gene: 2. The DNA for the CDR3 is TGTGCCAGCAGCTTAGGGGCGGGGGGGTACAATGAGCAGTTCTTC. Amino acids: CASSLGAGGYNEQFF.

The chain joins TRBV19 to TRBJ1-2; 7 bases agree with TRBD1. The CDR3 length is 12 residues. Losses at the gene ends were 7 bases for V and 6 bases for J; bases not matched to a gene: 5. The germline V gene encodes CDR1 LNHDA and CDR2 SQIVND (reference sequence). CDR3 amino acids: CASMGDSHGYTF. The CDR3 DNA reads TGTGCCAGTATGGGGGACAGCCATGGCTACACCTTC.

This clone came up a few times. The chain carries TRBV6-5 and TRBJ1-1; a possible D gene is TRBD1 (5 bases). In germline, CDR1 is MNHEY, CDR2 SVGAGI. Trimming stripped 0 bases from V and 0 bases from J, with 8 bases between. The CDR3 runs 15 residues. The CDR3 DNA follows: TGTGCCAGCAGTTACTCAGCAGGGATGAACACTGAAGCTTTCTTT. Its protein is CASSYSAGMNTEAFF.

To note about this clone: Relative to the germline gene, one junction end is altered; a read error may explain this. CDR3 DNA sequence: TGTGCCAGCAGCACCGCGGCCAGCGGGGGGGCTTTAGATGAGCAGTTCTTC. It is translated as CASSTAASGGALDEQFF. The V and J genes are TRBV5-1 and TRBJ2-1, with 10 bases that match TRBD2. Germline V gives CDR1 SGHRS, CDR2 YFSETQ. The CDR3 is made up of 17 amino acids.

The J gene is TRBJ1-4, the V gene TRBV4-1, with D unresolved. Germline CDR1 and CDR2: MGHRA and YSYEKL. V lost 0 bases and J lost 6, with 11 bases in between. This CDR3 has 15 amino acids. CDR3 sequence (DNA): TGCGCCAGCAGCCAAGATCCTGGTACGGATGAAAAACTGTTTTTT. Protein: CASSQDPGTDEKLFF.

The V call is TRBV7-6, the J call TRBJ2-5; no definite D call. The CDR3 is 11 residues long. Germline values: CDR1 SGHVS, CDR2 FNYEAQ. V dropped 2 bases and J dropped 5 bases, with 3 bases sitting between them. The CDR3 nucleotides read TGTGCCAGCAGCTTACTCGAGACCCAGTACTTC. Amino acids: CASSLLETQYF.

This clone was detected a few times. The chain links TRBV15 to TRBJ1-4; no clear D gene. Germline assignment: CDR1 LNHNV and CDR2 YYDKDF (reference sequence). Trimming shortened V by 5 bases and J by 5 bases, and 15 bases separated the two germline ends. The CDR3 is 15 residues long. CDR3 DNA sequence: TGTGCCACCAGCGGGCCGGGATTCCAAAATGAAAAACTGTTTTTT. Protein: CATSGPGFQNEKLFF.

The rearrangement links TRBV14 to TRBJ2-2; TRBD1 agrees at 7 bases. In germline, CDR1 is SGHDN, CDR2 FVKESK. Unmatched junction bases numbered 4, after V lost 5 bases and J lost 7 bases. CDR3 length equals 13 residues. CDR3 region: CASSYQGVGELFF. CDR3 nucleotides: TGTGCCAGCAGCTACCAGGGGGTCGGGGAGCTGTTTTTT.

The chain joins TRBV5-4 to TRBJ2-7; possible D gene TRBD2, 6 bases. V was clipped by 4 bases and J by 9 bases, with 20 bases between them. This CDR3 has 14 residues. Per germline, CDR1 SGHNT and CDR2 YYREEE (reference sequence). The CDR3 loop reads CASSRSRAQEGQYV. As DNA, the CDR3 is TGTGCCAGCAGCCGGTCACGGGCCCAGGAGGGGCAGTACGTC.

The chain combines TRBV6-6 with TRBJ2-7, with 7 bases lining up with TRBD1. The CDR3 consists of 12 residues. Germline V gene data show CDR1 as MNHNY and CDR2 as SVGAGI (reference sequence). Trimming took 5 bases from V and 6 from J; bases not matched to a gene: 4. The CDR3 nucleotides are TGTGCCAGCAGTACCTACAGGGGCGAGCAGTACGTC. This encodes CASSTYRGEQYV.

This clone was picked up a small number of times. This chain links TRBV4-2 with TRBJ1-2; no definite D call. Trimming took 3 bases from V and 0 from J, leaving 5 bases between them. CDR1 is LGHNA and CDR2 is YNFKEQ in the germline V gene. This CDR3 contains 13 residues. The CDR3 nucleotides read TGTGCCAGCAGCCAGGAGCCTAACTATGGCTACACCTTC. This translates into CASSQEPNYGYTF.

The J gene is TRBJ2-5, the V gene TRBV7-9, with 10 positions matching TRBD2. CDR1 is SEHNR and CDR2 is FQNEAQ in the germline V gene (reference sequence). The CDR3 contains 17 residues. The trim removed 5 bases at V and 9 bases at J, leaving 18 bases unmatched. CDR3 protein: CASSPQRSGGALGPQYF. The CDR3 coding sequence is TGTGCCAGCAGCCCTCAACGGAGCGGGGGGGCCCTAGGGCCCCAGTACTTC.

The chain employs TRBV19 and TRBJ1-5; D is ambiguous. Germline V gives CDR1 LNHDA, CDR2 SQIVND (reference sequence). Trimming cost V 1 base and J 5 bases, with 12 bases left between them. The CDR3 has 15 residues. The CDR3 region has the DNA TGTGCCAGTAGTATAGGGCCAGATCCCCATCAGCCCCAGCATTTT. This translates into CASSIGPDPHQPQHF.

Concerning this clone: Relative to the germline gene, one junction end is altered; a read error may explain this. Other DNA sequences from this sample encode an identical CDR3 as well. CDR3 region: CASSLDRGNTIYF. The CDR3 DNA is TGTGCTAGCAGCTTAGACAGGGGAAACACCATATATTTT. The chain employs TRBV7-7 and TRBJ1-3, with D perhaps matching TRBD1 (6 bases). CDR1 and CDR2 (germline): SSHAT, FNYEAQ (reference sequence). The CDR3 spans 13 residues.